Sequencing of this TCR beta chain was carried out in a study of blood T cell repertoires in COVID-19. The overall study: Sites across the United States, Italy and Spain contributed samples from acute and convalescent COVID-19. The analysed material was cDNA or gDNA that came from T cells, B-cell-depleted T cells, or PBMCs.

Between the trimmed V and J ends, which lost 4 bases and 9 bases, there was a span of 22 bases. Germline lookup yields CDR1 SGHDN and CDR2 FVKESK. The CDR3 totals 17 residues. In the study's own analysis: The assay estimated nucleated cells by amplifying reference gene primers. Clones were sequenced by immunoSEQ multiplex PCR, and TCRdb holds only the in-frame ones, with some missing. That table supplies the V and J calls and clone size; D and trimming were determined from the DNA. The sample gives over 200,000 clones, about four fifths of which show up once; about 5.7% is in the top ten. The receptor was isolated from an older man with acute or convalescent COVID-19. The specimen was peripheral blood. The chain couples TRBV14 to TRBJ1-6, with a possible D match to TRBD1 (6 bases). CDR3 amino acids: CASSRTKTGGARSPLHF. In DNA form, the CDR3 reads TGTGCCAGCAGCCGAACAAAAACTGGGGGGGCTCGTTCACCCCTCCACTTT.